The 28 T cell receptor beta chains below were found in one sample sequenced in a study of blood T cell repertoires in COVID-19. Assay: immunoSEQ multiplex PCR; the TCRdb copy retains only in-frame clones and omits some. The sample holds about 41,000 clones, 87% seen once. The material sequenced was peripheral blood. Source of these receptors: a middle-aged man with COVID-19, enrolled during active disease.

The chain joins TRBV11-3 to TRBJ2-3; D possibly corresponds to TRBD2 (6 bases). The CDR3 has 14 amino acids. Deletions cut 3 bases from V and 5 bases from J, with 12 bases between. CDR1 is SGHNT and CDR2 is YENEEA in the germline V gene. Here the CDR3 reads CASSFTGVGDTQYF. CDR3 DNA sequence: TGTGCCAGCAGCTTTACGGGGGTGGGAGATACGCAGTATTTT.

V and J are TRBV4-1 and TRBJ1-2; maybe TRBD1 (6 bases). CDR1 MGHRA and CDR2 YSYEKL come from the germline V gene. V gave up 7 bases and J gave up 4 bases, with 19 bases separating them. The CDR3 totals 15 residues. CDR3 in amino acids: CASTAVTAGAYGYTF. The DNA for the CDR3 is TGCGCCAGCACCGCCGTAACCGCGGGGGCCTATGGCTACACCTTC.

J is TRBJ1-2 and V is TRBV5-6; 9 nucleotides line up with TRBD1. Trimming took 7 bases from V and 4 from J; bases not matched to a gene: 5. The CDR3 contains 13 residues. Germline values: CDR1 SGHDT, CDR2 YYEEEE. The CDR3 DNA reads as TGTGCCAGCGGGGACAGGGACTTCTATGGCTACACCTTC. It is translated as CASGDRDFYGYTF.

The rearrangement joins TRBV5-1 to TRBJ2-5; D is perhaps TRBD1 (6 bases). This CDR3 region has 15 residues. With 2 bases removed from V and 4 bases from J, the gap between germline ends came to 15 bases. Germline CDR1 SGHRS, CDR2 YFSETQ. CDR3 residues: CASSFGRGLPETQYF. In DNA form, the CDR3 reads TGCGCCAGCAGCTTCGGCAGGGGATTACCAGAGACCCAGTACTTC.

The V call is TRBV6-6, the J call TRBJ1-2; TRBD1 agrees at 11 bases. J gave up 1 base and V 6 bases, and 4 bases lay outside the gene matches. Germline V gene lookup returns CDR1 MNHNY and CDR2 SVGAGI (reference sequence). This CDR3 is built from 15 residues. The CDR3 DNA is TGTGCCAGCAGATACGGGACAGGGGGTAACTATGGCTACACCTTC. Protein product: CASRYGTGGNYGYTF.

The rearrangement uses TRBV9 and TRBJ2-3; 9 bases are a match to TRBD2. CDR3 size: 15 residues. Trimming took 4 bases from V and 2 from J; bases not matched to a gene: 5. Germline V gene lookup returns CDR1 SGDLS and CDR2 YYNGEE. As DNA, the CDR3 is TGTGCCAGCAGCTTACTAGCGGGCGCCACAGATACGCAGTATTTT. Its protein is CASSLLAGATDTQYF. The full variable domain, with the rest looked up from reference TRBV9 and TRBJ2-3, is DSGVTQTPKHLITATGQRVTLRCSPRSGDLSVYWYQQSLDQGLQFLIQYYNGEERAKGNILERFSAQQFPDLHSELNLSSLELGDSALYFCASSLLAGATDTQYFGPGTRLTVL.

The CDR3 DNA reads as TGCGCCAGCAGCTTAGGGCGGGGGGCCTTCTACGAGCAGTACTTC. This sequence encodes CASSLGRGAFYEQYF. The J gene is TRBJ2-7, the V gene TRBV5-1; 8 bases fit TRBD2. Per the germline V gene, CDR1 is SGHRS and CDR2 is YFSETQ. V dropped 2 bases and J dropped 3; count of bases not matched to a gene: 7. This CDR3 contains 15 residues.

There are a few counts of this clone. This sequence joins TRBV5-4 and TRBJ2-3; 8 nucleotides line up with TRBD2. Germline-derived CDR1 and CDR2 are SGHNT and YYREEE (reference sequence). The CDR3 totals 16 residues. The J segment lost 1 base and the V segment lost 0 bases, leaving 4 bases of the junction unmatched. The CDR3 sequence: CASSLAELAGTDTQYF. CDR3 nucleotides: TGTGCCAGCAGCTTGGCAGAACTAGCGGGCACAGATACGCAGTATTTT.

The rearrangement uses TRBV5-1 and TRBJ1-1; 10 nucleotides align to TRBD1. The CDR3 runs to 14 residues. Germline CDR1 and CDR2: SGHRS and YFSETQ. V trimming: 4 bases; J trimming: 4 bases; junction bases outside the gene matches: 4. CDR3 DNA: TGCGCCAGCAGCCTGAGGACAGGGGGCACTGAAGCTTTCTTT. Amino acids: CASSLRTGGTEAFF.

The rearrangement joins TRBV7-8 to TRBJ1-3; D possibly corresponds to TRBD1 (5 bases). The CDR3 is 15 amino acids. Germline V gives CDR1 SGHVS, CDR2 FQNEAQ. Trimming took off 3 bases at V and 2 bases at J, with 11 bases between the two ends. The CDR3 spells CASSFDPGTGNTIYF. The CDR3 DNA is TGTGCCAGCAGCTTCGATCCAGGGACTGGAAACACCATATATTTT.

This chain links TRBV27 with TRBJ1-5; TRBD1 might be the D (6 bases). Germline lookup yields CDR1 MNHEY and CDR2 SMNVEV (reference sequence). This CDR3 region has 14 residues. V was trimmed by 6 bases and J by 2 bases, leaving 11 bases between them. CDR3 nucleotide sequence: TGTGCCAGCAGGGCGGCAGGGGGCAATCAGCCCCAGCATTTT. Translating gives CASRAAGGNQPQHF.

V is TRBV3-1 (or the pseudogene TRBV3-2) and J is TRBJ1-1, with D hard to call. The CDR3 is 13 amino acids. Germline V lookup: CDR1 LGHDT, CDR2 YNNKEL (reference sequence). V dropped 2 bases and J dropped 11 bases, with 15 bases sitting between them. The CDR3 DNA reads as TGTGCCAGCAGCCAACCCGGGGTATCCAGGGCTTTCTTT. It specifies CASSQPGVSRAFF.

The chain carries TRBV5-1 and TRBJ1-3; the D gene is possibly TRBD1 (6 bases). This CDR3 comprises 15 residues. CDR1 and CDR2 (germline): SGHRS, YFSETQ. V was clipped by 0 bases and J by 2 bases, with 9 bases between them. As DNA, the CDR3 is TGCGCCAGCAGCTTGGTTGCAGGGGCTGGAAACACCATATATTTT. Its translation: CASSLVAGAGNTIYF.

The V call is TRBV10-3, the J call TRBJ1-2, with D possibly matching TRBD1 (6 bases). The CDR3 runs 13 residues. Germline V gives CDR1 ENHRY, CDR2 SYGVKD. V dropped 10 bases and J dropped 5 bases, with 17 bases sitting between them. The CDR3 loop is CASRTAGLYGYTF. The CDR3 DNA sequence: TGTGCCAGCAGGACAGCGGGTCTTTATGGCTACACCTTC.

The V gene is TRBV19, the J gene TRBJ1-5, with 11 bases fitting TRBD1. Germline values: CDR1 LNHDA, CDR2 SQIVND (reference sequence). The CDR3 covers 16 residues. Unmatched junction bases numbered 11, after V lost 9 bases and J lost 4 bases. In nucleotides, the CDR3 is TGTGCCAGCGAATCCCGGGACAGGGGGTATAATCAGCCCCAGCATTTT. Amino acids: CASESRDRGYNQPQHF.

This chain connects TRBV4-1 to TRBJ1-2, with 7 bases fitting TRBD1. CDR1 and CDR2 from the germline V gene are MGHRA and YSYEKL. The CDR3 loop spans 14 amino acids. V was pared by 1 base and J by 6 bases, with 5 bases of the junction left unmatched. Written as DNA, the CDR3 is TGCGCCAGCAGCCAAGCCCTTACAGGGGATGGCTACACCTTC. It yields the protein CASSQALTGDGYTF.

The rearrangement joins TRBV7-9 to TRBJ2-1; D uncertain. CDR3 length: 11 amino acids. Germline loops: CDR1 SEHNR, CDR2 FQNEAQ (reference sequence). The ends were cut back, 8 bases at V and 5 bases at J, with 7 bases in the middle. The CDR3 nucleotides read TGTGCCAGCGGCACCCACAATGAGCAGTTCTTC. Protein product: CASGTHNEQFF. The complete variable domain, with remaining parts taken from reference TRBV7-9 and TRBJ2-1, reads DTGVSQNPRHKITKRGQNVTFRCDPISEHNRLYWYRQTLGQGPEFLTYFQNEAQLEKSRLLSDRFSAERPKGSFSTLEIQRTEQGDSAMYLCASGTHNEQFFGPGTRLTVL.

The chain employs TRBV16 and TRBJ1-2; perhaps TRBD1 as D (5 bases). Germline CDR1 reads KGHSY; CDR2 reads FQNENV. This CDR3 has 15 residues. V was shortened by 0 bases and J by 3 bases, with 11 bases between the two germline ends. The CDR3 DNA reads TGTGCCAGCAGCCAATCGTCGACAGCTGACTATGGCTACACCTTC. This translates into CASSQSSTADYGYTF.

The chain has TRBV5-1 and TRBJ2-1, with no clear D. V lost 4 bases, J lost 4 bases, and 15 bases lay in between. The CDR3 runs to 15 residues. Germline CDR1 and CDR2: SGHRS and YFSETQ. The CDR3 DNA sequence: TGCGCCAGCAGCCTGCCCGGGTCCGGATACAATGAGCAGTTCTTC. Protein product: CASSLPGSGYNEQFF.

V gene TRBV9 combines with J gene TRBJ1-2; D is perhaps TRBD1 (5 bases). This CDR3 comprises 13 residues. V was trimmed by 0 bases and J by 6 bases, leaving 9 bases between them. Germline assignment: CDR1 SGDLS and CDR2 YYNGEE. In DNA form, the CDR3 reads TGTGCCAGCAGCGTAGGTGTAGGGGATGGCTACACCTTC. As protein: CASSVGVGDGYTF.

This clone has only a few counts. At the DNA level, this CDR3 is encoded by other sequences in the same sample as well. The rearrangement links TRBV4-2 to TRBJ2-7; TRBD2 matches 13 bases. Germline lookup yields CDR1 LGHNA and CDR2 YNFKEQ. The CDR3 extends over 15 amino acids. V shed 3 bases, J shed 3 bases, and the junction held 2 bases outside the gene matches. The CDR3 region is CASSQTSGGHYEQYF. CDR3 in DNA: TGTGCCAGCAGCCAGACTAGCGGGGGGCACTACGAGCAGTACTTC.

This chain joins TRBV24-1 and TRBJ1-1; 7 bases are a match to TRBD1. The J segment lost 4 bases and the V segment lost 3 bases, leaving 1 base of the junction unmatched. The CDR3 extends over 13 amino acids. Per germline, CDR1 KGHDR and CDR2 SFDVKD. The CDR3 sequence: CATSDPGGTEAFF. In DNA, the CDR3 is TGTGCCACCAGTGATCCAGGGGGCACTGAAGCTTTCTTT.

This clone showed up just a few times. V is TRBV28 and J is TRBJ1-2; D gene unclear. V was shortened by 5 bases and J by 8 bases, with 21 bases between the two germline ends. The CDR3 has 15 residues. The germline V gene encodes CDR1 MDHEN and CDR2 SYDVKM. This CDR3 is CASSPETGPMAGYTF. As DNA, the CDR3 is TGTGCCAGCAGTCCGGAGACCGGCCCCATGGCCGGCTACACCTTC.

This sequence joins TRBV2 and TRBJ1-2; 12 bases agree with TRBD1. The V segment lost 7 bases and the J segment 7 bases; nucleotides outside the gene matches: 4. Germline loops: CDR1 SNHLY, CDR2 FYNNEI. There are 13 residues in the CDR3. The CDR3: CASTGTGGTGYTF. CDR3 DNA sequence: TGTGCCAGCACCGGGACAGGGGGCACTGGCTACACCTTC.

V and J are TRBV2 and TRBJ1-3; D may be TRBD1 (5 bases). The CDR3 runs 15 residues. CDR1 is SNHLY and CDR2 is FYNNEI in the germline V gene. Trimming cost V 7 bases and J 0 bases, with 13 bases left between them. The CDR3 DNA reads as TGTGCCAGCAAACAGGAGGGGCTCTCTGGAAACACCATATATTTT. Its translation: CASKQEGLSGNTIYF. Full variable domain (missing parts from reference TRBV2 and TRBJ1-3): EPEVTQTPSHQVTQMGQEVILRCVPISNHLYFYWYRQILGQKVEFLVSFYNNEISEKSEIFDDQFSVERPDGSNFTLKIRSTKLEDSAMYFCASKQEGLSGNTIYFGEGSWLTVV.

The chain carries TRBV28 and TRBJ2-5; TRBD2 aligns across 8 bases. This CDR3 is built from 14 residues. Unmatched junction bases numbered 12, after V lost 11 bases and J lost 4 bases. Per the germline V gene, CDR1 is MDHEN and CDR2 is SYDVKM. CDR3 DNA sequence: TGTGCCGGAAACAGCGGGGGACTCTCAGAGACCCAGTACTTC. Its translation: CAGNSGGLSETQYF.

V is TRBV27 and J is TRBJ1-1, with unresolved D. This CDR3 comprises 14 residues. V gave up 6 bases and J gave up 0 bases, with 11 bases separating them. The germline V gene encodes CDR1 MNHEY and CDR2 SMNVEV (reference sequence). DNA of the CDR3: TGTGCCAGCAGCCCCGAGGGTCTGAACACTGAAGCTTTCTTT. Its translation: CASSPEGLNTEAFF.

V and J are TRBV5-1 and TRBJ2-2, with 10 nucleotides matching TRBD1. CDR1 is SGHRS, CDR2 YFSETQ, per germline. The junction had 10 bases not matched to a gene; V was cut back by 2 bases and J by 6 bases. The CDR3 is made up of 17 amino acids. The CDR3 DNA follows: TGCGCCAGCAGCTTTAGACCGGGACAGGGGTCGTCCGGGGAGCTGTTTTTT. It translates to CASSFRPGQGSSGELFF.